A single sample is the source of the 4 T cell receptor beta chains below, sequenced in a study of cytomegalovirus exposure and HLA in healthy donors. In the PCR, 60 Vbeta and 13 Jbeta primers were used. Repertoires were generated with immunoSEQ multiplex PCR, while TCRdb's copy carries only in-frame clones and drops some. Of roughly 170,000 clones in the sample, 77% were seen once. Source material: PBMCs. The receptors derive from a woman aged 30 to 39 in good health and CMV-seronegative.

The chain links TRBV2 to TRBJ1-4; 8 nucleotides align to TRBD1. CDR1 is SNHLY and CDR2 is FYNNEI in the germline V gene. This CDR3 region has 16 residues. After removal of 7 bases from V and 8 bases from J, the junction contained 15 bases not matched to a gene. CDR3 DNA: TGTGCCAGCACCATCGCATGGACAGGGCTTAGGGAAAAACTGTTTTTT. This sequence encodes CASTIAWTGLREKLFF.

The chain recombines TRBV29-1 with TRBJ2-5, with 9 positions matching TRBD1. V lost 2 bases and J lost 5; bases outside the gene matches: 6. This CDR3 is 14 amino acids long. CDR1 and CDR2 from the germline V gene are SQVTM and ANQGSEA. The DNA of the CDR3 is TGCAGCGTTGAACGGGACAGGGAGTTGGAGACCCAGTACTTC. Translating gives CSVERDRELETQYF.

The V and J genes are TRBV2 and TRBJ1-5; no clear D gene. Trimming took 6 bases from V and 7 from J, leaving 19 bases between them. Germline CDR1 is SNHLY and CDR2 is FYNNEI. The CDR3 has 15 residues. CDR3 loop: CASSPGGFGFQPQHF. The CDR3 nucleotides are TGTGCCAGCAGCCCCGGCGGGTTCGGTTTCCAGCCCCAGCATTTT.

V gene TRBV11-2 combines with J gene TRBJ2-7; the match to TRBD2 covers 11 bases. This CDR3 region has 15 residues. With 5 bases clipped from V and 4 bases from J, the junction kept 7 bases outside the gene matches. In germline, CDR1 is SGHAT, CDR2 FQNNGV. CDR3 sequence (DNA): TGTGCCAGCAGCCCAATCACTAGCGGGAGATACGAGCAGTACTTC. Translated: CASSPITSGRYEQYF.